This T cell receptor beta chain derives from a study of blood T cell repertoires in COVID-19. Study summary: From the United States, Italy and Spain came samples of acute and convalescent COVID-19.

This clone has only one observation. The method was immunoSEQ multiplex PCR; TCRdb's version includes in-frame clones alone and lacks a portion of them. The sample consists of under 40,000 clones, around four fifths of them appearing once. The sequence came from a woman between 55 and 75 years old with acute or convalescent COVID-19. Input material: peripheral blood.

The CDR3 region has the DNA TGTGCCAGCAGGGAGGCCTCTAGTGACTATGGCTACACCTTC. Its protein is CASREASSDYGYTF. J is TRBJ1-2 and V is TRBV2; no clear D gene. Germline values: CDR1 SNHLY, CDR2 FYNNEI. V was trimmed by 6 bases and J by 3 bases, leaving 14 bases between them. The CDR3 is 14 residues long. The full variable domain, its missing parts supplied by reference TRBV2 and TRBJ1-2, is EPEVTQTPSHQVTQMGQEVILRCVPISNHLYFYWYRQILGQKVEFLVSFYNNEISEKSEIFDDQFSVERPDGSNFTLKIRSTKLEDSAMYFCASREASSDYGYTFGSGTRLTVV.